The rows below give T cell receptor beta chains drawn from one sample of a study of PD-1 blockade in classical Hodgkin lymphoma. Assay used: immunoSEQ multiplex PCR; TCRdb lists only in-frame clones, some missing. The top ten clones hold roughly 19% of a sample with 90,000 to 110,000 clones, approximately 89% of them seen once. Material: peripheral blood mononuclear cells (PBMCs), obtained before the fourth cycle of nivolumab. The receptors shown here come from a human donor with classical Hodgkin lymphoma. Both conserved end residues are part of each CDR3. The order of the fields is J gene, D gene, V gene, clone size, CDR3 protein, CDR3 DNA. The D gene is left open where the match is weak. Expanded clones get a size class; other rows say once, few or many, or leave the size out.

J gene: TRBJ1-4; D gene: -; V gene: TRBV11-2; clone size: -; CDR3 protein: CASSLIPQEKLFF; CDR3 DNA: TGTGCCAGCAGCTTAATTCCGCAGGAAAAACTGTTTTTT
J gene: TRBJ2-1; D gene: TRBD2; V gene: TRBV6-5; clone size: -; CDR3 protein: CASSYLAGSYNEQFF; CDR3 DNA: TGTGCCAGCAGTTACCTAGCGGGTAGCTACAATGAGCAGTTCTTC
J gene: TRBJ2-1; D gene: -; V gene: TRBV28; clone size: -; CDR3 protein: CASSPWGSGDNEQFF; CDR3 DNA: TGTGCCAGCAGTCCCTGGGGTAGCGGAGACAATGAGCAGTTCTTC
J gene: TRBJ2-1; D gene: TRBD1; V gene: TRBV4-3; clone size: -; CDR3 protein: CASSPAGQRGPNEQFF; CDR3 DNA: TGCGCCAGCAGCCCGGCAGGTCAAAGGGGGCCTAATGAGCAGTTCTTC
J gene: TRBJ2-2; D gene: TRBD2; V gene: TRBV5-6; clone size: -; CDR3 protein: CASSPRTSYTGELFF; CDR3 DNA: TGTGCCAGCAGCCCCCGGACTAGCTACACCGGGGAGCTGTTTTTT
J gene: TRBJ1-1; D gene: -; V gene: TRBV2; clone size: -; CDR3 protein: CASSEAAVLGAFF; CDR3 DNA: TGTGCCAGCAGTGAAGCGGCAGTGCTGGGAGCTTTCTTT
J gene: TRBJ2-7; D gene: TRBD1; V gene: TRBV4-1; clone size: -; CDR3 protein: CASSRSKTGALYEQYF; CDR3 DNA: TGCGCCAGCAGCCGGTCTAAGACAGGGGCGCTCTACGAGCAGTACTTC
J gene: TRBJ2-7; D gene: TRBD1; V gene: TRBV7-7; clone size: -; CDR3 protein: CASSLGQGGYEQYF; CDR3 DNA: TGTGCCAGCAGCCTCGGACAGGGAGGATACGAGCAGTACTTC
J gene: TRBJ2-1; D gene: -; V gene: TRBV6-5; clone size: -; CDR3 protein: CASSPGLRGDEQFF; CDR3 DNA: TGTGCCAGCAGCCCGGGACTTCGGGGCGATGAGCAGTTCTTC
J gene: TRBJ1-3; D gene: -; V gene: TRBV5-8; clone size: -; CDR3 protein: CASIQTPTVYF; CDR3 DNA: TGTGCCAGCATCCAGACACCGACCGTATATTTT
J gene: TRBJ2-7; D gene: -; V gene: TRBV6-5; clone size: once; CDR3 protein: CASSYEGRKGYEQYF; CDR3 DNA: TGTGCCAGCAGTTACGAAGGAAGAAAGGGCTACGAGCAGTACTTC
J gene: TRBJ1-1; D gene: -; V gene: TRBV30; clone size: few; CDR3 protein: CAWTPGSYTEAFF; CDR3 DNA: TGTGCCTGGACGCCGGGGAGCTACACTGAAGCTTTCTTT
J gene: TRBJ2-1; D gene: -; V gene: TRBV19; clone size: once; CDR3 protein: CASSILEGRNEQFF; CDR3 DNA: TGTGCCAGTAGTATACTGGAGGGGAGGAATGAGCAGTTCTTC
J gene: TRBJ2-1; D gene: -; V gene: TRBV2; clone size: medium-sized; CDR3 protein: CASSDPGGNNNEQFF; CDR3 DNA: TGTGCCAGCAGTGATCCCGGAGGAAACAACAATGAGCAGTTCTTC
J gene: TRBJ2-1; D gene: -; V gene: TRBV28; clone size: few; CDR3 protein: CASSSQDYYNEQFF; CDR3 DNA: TGTGCCAGCAGCTCTCAGGATTACTACAATGAGCAGTTCTTC
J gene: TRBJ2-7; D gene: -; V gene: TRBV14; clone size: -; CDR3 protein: CASSQGRGSEQYF; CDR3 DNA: TGTGCCAGCAGCCAAGGCCGAGGGAGCGAGCAGTACTTC
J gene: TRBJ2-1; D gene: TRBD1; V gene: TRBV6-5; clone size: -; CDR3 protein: CASSLDRGTYNEQFF; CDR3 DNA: TGTGCCAGCAGTCTCGACAGGGGTACCTACAATGAGCAGTTCTTC
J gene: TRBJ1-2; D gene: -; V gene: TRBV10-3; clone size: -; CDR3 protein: CAISSISVNYGYTF; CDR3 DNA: TGTGCCATCAGCAGTATCTCTGTTAACTATGGCTACACCTTC
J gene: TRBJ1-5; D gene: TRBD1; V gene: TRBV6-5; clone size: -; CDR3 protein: CASSLDREQPQHF; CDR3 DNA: TGTGCCAGCAGTTTGGACAGGGAACAGCCCCAGCATTTT
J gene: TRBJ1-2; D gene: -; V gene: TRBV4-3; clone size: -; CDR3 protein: CASSQDYTLGGYTF; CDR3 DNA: TGCGCCAGCAGCCAAGATTACACTTTGGGTGGCTACACCTTC
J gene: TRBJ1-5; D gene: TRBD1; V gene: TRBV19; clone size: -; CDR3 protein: CASRHPDRGKNQPQHF; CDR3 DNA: TGTGCCAGTAGGCACCCCGACAGGGGGAAAAATCAGCCCCAGCATTTT
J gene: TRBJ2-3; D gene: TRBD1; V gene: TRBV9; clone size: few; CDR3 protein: CASSVTGGISTDTQYF; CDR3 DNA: TGTGCCAGCAGCGTGACAGGGGGGATTAGCACAGATACGCAGTATTTT
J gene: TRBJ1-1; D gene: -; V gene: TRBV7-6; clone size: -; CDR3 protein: CASSLWRAGTEAFF; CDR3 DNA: TGTGCCAGCAGCTTATGGAGGGCTGGCACTGAAGCTTTCTTT
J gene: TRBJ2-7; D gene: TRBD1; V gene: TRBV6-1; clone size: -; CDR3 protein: CASFRDSSYEQYF; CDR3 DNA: TGTGCCAGCTTCAGGGACAGCTCCTACGAGCAGTACTTC
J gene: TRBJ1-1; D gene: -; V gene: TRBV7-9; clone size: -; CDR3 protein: CASSLRDLNTEAFF; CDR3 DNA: TGTGCCAGCAGCTTGAGGGATCTGAACACTGAAGCTTTCTTT
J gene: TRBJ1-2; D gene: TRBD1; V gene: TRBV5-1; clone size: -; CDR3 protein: CASSLGTGLAGYGYTF; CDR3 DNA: TGCGCCAGCAGCTTGGGGACAGGCCTTGCTGGCTATGGCTACACCTTC
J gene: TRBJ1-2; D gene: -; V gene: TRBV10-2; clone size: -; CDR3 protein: CASSGFVPGWADYGYTF; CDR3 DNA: TGCGCCAGCAGTGGCTTCGTCCCCGGTTGGGCGGACTATGGCTACACCTTC
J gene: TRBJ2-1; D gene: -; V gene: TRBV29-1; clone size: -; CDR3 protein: CSVGLTGNEQFF; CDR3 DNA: TGCAGCGTCGGCCTAACAGGGAATGAGCAGTTCTTC
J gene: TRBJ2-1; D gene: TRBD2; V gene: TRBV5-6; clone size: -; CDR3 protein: CASSLTLAGAANEQFF; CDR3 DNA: TGTGCCAGCAGCTTGACGCTAGCGGGAGCTGCCAATGAGCAGTTCTTC
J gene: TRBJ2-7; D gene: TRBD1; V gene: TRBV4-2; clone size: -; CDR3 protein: CASSQDQGTGTPYEQYF; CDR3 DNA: TGTGCCAGCAGCCAAGATCAAGGGACAGGGACTCCCTACGAGCAGTACTTC
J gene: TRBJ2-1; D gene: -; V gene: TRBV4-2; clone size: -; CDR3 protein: CASSRKGGGYASWGPYNEQFF; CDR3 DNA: TGTGCCAGCAGCCGTAAGGGAGGAGGCTACGCGAGCTGGGGTCCCTACAATGAGCAGTTCTTC
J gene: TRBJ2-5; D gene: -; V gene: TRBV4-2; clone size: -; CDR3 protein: CASSPIDRQETQYF; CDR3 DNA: TGTGCCAGCAGCCCGATAGACAGACAAGAGACCCAGTACTTC
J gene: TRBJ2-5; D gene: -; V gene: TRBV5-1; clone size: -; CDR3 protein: CASSWQGNQETQYF; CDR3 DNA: TGCGCCAGCAGCTGGCAGGGGAACCAAGAGACCCAGTACTTC
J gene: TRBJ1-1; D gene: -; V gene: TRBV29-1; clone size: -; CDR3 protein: CSVDAGEPEAFF; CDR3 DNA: TGCAGCGTTGACGCGGGGGAACCTGAAGCTTTCTTT
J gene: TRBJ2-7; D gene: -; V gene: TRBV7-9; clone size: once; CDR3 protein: CASSSEEQYF; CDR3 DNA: TGTGCCAGCAGCTCTGAGGAGCAGTACTTC
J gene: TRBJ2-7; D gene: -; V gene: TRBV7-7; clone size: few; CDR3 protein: CASSLVFGDEQYF; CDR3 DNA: TGTGCCAGCAGCTTAGTTTTCGGGGACGAGCAGTACTTC
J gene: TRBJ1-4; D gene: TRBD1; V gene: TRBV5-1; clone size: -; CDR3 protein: CASSSQGVEKLFF; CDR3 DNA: TGCGCCAGCAGTAGCCAGGGGGTCGAAAAACTGTTTTTT
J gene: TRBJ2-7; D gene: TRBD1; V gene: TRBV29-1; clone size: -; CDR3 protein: CSVSGQGPYEQYF; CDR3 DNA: TGCAGCGTCTCGGGACAGGGTCCTTACGAGCAGTACTTC
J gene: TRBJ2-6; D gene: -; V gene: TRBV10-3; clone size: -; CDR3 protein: CAISDSASSGANVLAF; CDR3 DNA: TGTGCCATCAGTGACTCGGCGAGCTCTGGGGCCAACGTCCTGGCTTTC
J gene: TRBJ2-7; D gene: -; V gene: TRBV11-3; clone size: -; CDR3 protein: CASSFGGNLYEQYF; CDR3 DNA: TGTGCCAGCAGCTTTGGCGGGAACCTCTACGAGCAGTACTTC
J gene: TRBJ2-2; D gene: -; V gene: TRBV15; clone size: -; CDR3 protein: CATSRDRRGTAGELFF; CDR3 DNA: TGTGCCACCAGCAGAGATCGCCGGGGTACAGCCGGGGAGCTGTTTTTT
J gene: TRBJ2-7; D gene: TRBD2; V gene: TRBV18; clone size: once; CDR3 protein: CASSPPPSGTHEQYF; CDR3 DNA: TGTGCCAGCTCACCACCGCCTAGCGGGACTCACGAGCAGTACTTC
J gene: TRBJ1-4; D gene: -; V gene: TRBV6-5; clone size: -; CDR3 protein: CASSIRRGDEKLFF; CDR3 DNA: TGTGCCAGCAGCATTCGACGGGGAGATGAAAAACTGTTTTTT
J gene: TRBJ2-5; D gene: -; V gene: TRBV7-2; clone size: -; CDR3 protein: CASSDTTGRSQETQYF; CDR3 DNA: TGTGCCAGCAGCGATACGACAGGGAGGTCGCAAGAGACCCAGTACTTC
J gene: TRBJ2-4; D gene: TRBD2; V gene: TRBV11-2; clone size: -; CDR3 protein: CASRKIAGGAKNIQYF; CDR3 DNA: TGTGCCAGCAGAAAAATAGCGGGTGGAGCCAAAAACATTCAGTACTTC
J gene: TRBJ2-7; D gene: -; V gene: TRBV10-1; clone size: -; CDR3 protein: CASSEGSSYEQYF; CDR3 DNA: TGCGCCAGCAGTGAAGGGTCGTCCTACGAGCAGTACTTC
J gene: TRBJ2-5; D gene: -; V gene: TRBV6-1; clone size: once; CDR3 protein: CASSWGTTGTQYF; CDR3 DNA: TGTGCCAGCAGTTGGGGGACAACCGGGACCCAGTACTTC
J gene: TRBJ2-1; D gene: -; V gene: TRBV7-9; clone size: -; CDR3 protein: CASSLQIEQFF; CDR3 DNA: TGTGCCAGCAGCCTTCAAATAGAGCAGTTCTTC